Listed here are 26 T cell receptor beta chains from one sample, sequenced in a study of T cells in tumors and immune-related adverse events. TCRdb's table, derived via immunoSEQ multiplex PCR, lists solely in-frame clones and lacks some. The sample lists fewer than 25,000 clones, about nine tenths seen once, with approximately 1.5% in the top ten. This sample comprised lymph node tissue, obtained from a patient treated with anti-PD-1 therapy. The source of these receptors is a female donor with metastatic renal cell carcinoma.

The chain employs TRBV5-6 and TRBJ2-7; D is unresolved. Trimming left V 1 base short and J 3 bases short, with 11 bases between. The CDR3 runs to 14 residues. Germline CDR1 is SGHDT and CDR2 is YYEEEE. CDR3 sequence (DNA): TGTGCCAGCAGCTTGTGGCAGTATGGCTACGAGCAGTACTTC. Its protein product is CASSLWQYGYEQYF.

The gene calls are TRBV30 and TRBJ1-1; no definite D call. V lost 4 bases and J 2 bases, leaving 8 bases between the germline ends. Germline V CDR1 and CDR2: GTSNPN, SVGIG (reference sequence). The CDR3 is 12 amino acids. CDR3 nucleotides: TGTGCCTGGACTTTGGAAAACACTGAAGCTTTCTTT. This sequence encodes CAWTLENTEAFF.

The rearrangement uses TRBV2 and TRBJ2-5; possible D gene TRBD2, 5 bases. CDR3 length: 16 amino acids. The V gene lost 3 bases and the J gene lost 1 base, with 15 bases spanning the gap. CDR1 and CDR2 from the germline V gene are SNHLY and FYNNEI. Written as DNA, the CDR3 is TGTGCCAGCAGTGATGGTGAGCTGCGGGCCCAAGAGACCCAGTACTTC. Translated, it gives CASSDGELRAQETQYF.

V and J are TRBV5-5 and TRBJ2-2; 7 bases line up with TRBD1. Germline CDR1 is SGHKS and CDR2 is YYEKEE (reference sequence). This CDR3 contains 15 residues. The V segment lost 0 bases and the J segment 6 bases; nucleotides outside the gene matches: 5. This CDR3 is CASSLAGQGAGELFF. In DNA form, the CDR3 reads TGTGCCAGCAGCTTGGCCGGTCAGGGGGCCGGGGAGCTGTTTTTT.

The chain carries TRBV6-5 and TRBJ1-4; 9 nucleotides align to TRBD1. The ends lost 2 bases at V and 7 bases at J; junction bases unmatched: 5. From germline, CDR1 is MNHEY and CDR2 SVGAGI. The CDR3 is 15 amino acids. The CDR3 bases are TGTGCCAGCAGTTACGGGACAGGGATTAGTGAAAAACTGTTTTTT. It yields the protein CASSYGTGISEKLFF.

The DNA for the CDR3 is TGTGCCAGCAGCTTACCCTACCGTCGAGCGGGGGGTGGAAAGACCCAGTACTTC. Translating gives CASSLPYRRAGGGKTQYF. This chain links TRBV7-2 with TRBJ2-5; TRBD2 aligns across 9 bases. V lost 2 bases and J lost 6; bases outside the gene matches: 16. The CDR3 runs to 18 residues. Looked up from germline, CDR1 is SGHTA and CDR2 is FQGNSA.

This rearrangement joins TRBV19 to TRBJ1-5, with 9 positions matching TRBD1. This CDR3 is 16 amino acids long. Germline V gives CDR1 LNHDA, CDR2 SQIVND (reference sequence). V lost 5 bases, J lost 3 bases, and 8 bases stayed unmatched. The CDR3 protein is CASSSKQGANNQPQHF. For the CDR3, the DNA is TGTGCCAGTAGTTCAAAACAGGGGGCTAACAATCAGCCCCAGCATTTT.

In DNA form, the CDR3 reads TGTGCCAGCAGCCCCGCGGTTAGGACAGATACGCAGTATTTT. Residues: CASSPAVRTDTQYF. This sequence joins TRBV2 and TRBJ2-3; D gene uncertain. V shed 6 bases and J shed 3 bases, with 13 bases lying between them. The CDR3 is 14 residues long. Germline V lookup: CDR1 SNHLY, CDR2 FYNNEI.

The rearrangement links TRBV7-2 to TRBJ2-4; 8 nucleotides line up with TRBD1. This CDR3 spans 15 amino acids. The junction had 4 bases not matched to a gene; V was cut back by 5 bases and J by 1 base. Looked up from germline, CDR1 is SGHTA and CDR2 is FQGNSA. In nucleotides, the CDR3 is TGTGCCAGCAGCCCGGACAGGGCTGCCAAAAACATTCAGTACTTC. It is translated as CASSPDRAAKNIQYF.

The chain combines TRBV28 with TRBJ2-7, with D unclear. The CDR3 loop spans 14 amino acids. The V and J ends lost 6 bases and 0 bases respectively, with 12 bases between them. CDR1 MDHEN and CDR2 SYDVKM come from the germline V gene. CDR3 coding DNA: TGTGCCAGCAGGGTCCCGGGCTCCTCCTACGAGCAGTACTTC. Amino acids: CASRVPGSSYEQYF.

CDR3 protein: CASGLGVQSSTDTQYF. In DNA, the CDR3 is TGTGCTAGTGGTTTGGGGGTGCAGTCATCCACAGATACGCAGTATTTT. The rearrangement joins TRBV12-5 to TRBJ2-3; D gene ambiguous. V was cut by 1 base and J by 2 bases, with 13 bases left in between. The V gene's germline CDR1 is LGHNT and CDR2 FRNRAP. There are 16 residues in the CDR3. Looking up the rest from reference TRBV12-5 and TRBJ2-3 gives the full variable domain: DARVTQTPRHKVTEMGQEVTMRCQPILGHNTVFWYRQTMMQGLELLAYFRNRAPLDDSGMPKDRFSAEMPDATLATLKIQPSEPRDSAVYFCASGLGVQSSTDTQYFGPGTRLTVL.

This chain uses TRBV7-8 with TRBJ1-1; 9 nucleotides line up with TRBD1. V was clipped by 1 base and J by 4 bases; unmatched bases: 7. The length of the CDR3 is 16 residues. Germline CDR1 is SGHVS and CDR2 is FQNEAQ. The DNA of the CDR3 is TGTGCCAGCAGCTTAGAGGTAGGACAGGGGTCCACTGAAGCTTTCTTT. Protein sequence: CASSLEVGQGSTEAFF.

The V and J genes are TRBV4-1 and TRBJ2-5; TRBD1 matches at 8 bases. Germline CDR1 MGHRA, CDR2 YSYEKL. CDR3 length: 14 residues. Trimming at V came to 0 bases and at J to 5 bases, leaving 2 bases not matched to a gene. This CDR3 reads CASSQDYRGETQYF. The CDR3 region has the DNA TGCGCCAGCAGCCAAGACTACAGGGGGGAGACCCAGTACTTC.

The chain carries TRBV4-2 and TRBJ2-2; TRBD2 matches at 7 bases. Losses at the gene ends were 1 base for V and 6 bases for J; bases not matched to a gene: 2. Germline loops: CDR1 LGHNA, CDR2 YNFKEQ. The CDR3 spans 14 residues. In DNA form, the CDR3 reads TGTGCCAGCAGCCAAGTGGGGGGGGCCGGGGAGCTGTTTTTT. Protein product: CASSQVGGAGELFF.

The chain employs TRBV30 and TRBJ1-1; 8 bases fit TRBD1. CDR3 length equals 12 residues. Trimming cost V 7 bases and J 7 bases; bases outside gene matches: 8. From germline, CDR1 is GTSNPN and CDR2 SVGIG (reference sequence). CDR3 DNA sequence: TGTGCCTCAGGCCCAGACAGGGGTGAAGCTTTCTTT. Amino acid sequence: CASGPDRGEAFF.

This clone was seen more than once but under ten times. The chain employs TRBV18 and TRBJ1-2; no clear D gene. The CDR3 consists of 14 residues. Trimming stripped 5 bases from V and 6 bases from J, with 16 bases between. Germline-derived CDR1 and CDR2 are KGHSH and LQKENI. The CDR3 region is CASSASGGGDGYTF. DNA for the CDR3: TGTGCCAGCTCAGCTTCAGGAGGTGGGGATGGCTACACCTTC. Supplemented by reference TRBV18 and TRBJ1-2, the full variable domain reads NAGVMQNPRHLVRRRGQEARLRCSPMKGHSHVYWYRQLPEEGLKFMVYLQKENIIDESGMPKERFSAEFPKEGPSILRIQQVVRGDSAAYFCASSASGGGDGYTFGSGTRLTVV.

The chain has TRBV10-3 and TRBJ1-1; maybe TRBD1 (5 bases). Germline V gene data show CDR1 as ENHRY and CDR2 as SYGVKD. Trimming shortened V by 8 bases and J by 0 bases, and 10 bases separated the two germline ends. The CDR3 is 13 amino acids. DNA for the CDR3: TGTGCCATCGGGGGACTGGTGAACACTGAAGCTTTCTTT. This translates into CAIGGLVNTEAFF.

The CDR3 here is CASSTPGRHYGYTF. CDR3 DNA: TGTGCCAGCAGCACTCCGGGACGTCACTATGGCTACACCTTC. The gene calls are TRBV5-8 and TRBJ1-2, with D perhaps matching TRBD1 (5 bases). Germline V gene sequence: CDR1 SGHTS, CDR2 YDEGEE. This CDR3 region has 14 residues. The ends were cut back, 4 bases at V and 3 bases at J, with 13 bases in the middle.

With regard to this clone: Compared with germline, one end of the junction differs, possibly owing to a read error. The V call is TRBV2, the J call TRBJ1-5; D remains unclear. Germline CDR1 is SNHLY and CDR2 is FYNNEI. The CDR3 covers 13 residues. The CDR3 is CASNEGLDQPQHF. The CDR3 region has the DNA TGTGCCAGCAATGAAGGGCTCGATCAGCCCCAGCATTTT.

In this sample, this clone turned up once. The genes are TRBV4-3 and TRBJ1-2; maybe TRBD1 (5 bases). V was trimmed by 3 bases and J by 6 bases, leaving 8 bases between them. The CDR3 extends over 12 amino acids. CDR1 and CDR2 from the germline V gene are LGHNA and YSLEER. The CDR3 reads CASSHKGNGYTF. The CDR3 nucleotides are TGCGCCAGCAGCCACAAGGGGAATGGCTACACCTTC.

The rearrangement joins TRBV10-3 to TRBJ2-7, with a tentative D call TRBD2 (5 bases). The ends were cut back, 4 bases at V and 0 bases at J, with 10 bases in the middle. CDR3 length: 14 amino acids. Looked up from germline, CDR1 is ENHRY and CDR2 is SYGVKD. The CDR3 region has the DNA TGTGCCATCAGTGGAAGCGGCAGCTCCTACGAGCAGTACTTC. This translates into CAISGSGSSYEQYF.

This CDR3 is CSVNRRDGAGWDTEAFF. DNA of the CDR3: TGCAGCGTTAACCGACGGGATGGAGCGGGCTGGGACACTGAAGCTTTCTTT. The chain recombines TRBV29-1 with TRBJ1-1; the D is unclear. Trimming pared 5 bases from V and 3 bases from J, leaving 25 bases between. Germline V CDR1 and CDR2: SQVTM, ANQGSEA. The CDR3 has 17 amino acids.

This chain connects TRBV4-3 to TRBJ2-7; D not resolved. The CDR3 sequence is 13 residues long. Germline V gene data show CDR1 as LGHNA and CDR2 as YSLEER. Trimming pared 0 bases from V and 4 bases from J, leaving 7 bases between. The CDR3 region is CASSQDFLYEQYF. CDR3 in DNA: TGCGCCAGCAGCCAAGATTTTTTATACGAGCAGTACTTC.

V usage is TRBV6-5 and J usage is TRBJ1-1; D remains unclear. Trimming took 2 bases from V and 7 from J, leaving 11 bases between them. The CDR3 totals 13 residues. Germline V CDR1 and CDR2: MNHEY, SVGAGI. The chain's CDR3 is CASSYEIRREAFF. The CDR3 bases are TGTGCCAGCAGTTACGAGATCCGCCGTGAAGCTTTCTTT.

The CDR3 loop is CASSLGIAGGPHEQYF. The CDR3 DNA reads as TGCGCCAGCAGCTTGGGAATAGCGGGAGGGCCCCACGAGCAGTACTTC. This sequence joins TRBV5-1 and TRBJ2-7; 11 bases map to TRBD2. Germline V lookup: CDR1 SGHRS, CDR2 YFSETQ. The CDR3 has 16 amino acids. V lost 0 bases to trimming and J lost 5 bases; unmatched junction nucleotides: 7. Complete variable domain (other parts from reference TRBV5-1 and TRBJ2-7): KAGVTQTPRYLIKTRGQQVTLSCSPISGHRSVSWYQQTPGQGLQFLFEYFSETQRNKGNFPGRFSGRQFSNSRSEMNVSTLELGDSALYLCASSLGIAGGPHEQYFGPGTRLTVT.

The CDR3 DNA reads TGTGCCAGCAGCGAGAGCGGGAGAGGTCAAGAGACCCAGTACTTC. This encodes CASSESGRGQETQYF. The J gene is TRBJ2-5, the V gene TRBV28; 8 nucleotides line up with TRBD2. The CDR3 is 15 residues long. Per the germline V gene, CDR1 is MDHEN and CDR2 is SYDVKM. J lost 2 bases, V lost 6 bases, and 8 bases had no gene match.